The rows below give T cell receptor beta chains drawn from one sample of a study of OX40 agonist ivuxolimab in advanced cancers. Sequencing was performed with immunoSEQ multiplex PCR; in TCRdb, only in-frame clones are kept and a portion is missing. The sample records about 48,000 clones, about 83% being singletons. The specimen comprised CD4+ or CD8+ T cells sorted from blood, sampled in a trial of the OX40 agonist ivuxolimab. All receptors come from an adult with an advanced solid tumor such as melanoma, head and neck, liver or kidney cancer. The CDR3 runs from the conserved cysteine through the conserved F or W. The order of the fields is V gene, D gene, J gene, clone size, CDR3 DNA, CDR3 protein. D genes are given only for firm matches. Rows give clone size only sometimes, using once, few, many, or a class for an expanded clone.

TRBV6-5,-,TRBJ1-1,once,TGTGCCAGCAGTTACTCGAGGGGGAACACTGAAGCTTTCTTT,CASSYSRGNTEAFF
TRBV10-1,-,TRBJ2-7,-,TGCGCCAGCAGTGAGGGAATTAAAGGGCCCCCCCAGGGGCTAAGGGAGCAGTACTTC,CASSEGIKGPPQGLREQYF
TRBV7-6,-,TRBJ2-5,-,TGTGCCAGCAGCTTAGCGCTAGAAGAGACCCAGTACTTC,CASSLALEETQYF
TRBV4-2,TRBD2,TRBJ2-2,few,TGTGCCAGCAGCCACTGGCTAGCGGGGGGGCGGACCGGGGAGCTGTTTTTT,CASSHWLAGGRTGELFF
TRBV10-2,-,TRBJ2-5,-,TGCGCCAGCAGTGAGTTGGGGGCAGGGGAGACCCAGTACTTC,CASSELGAGETQYF
TRBV6-6,TRBD1,TRBJ1-6,-,TGTGCCAGCAGTTCCCAGACAGGGCGGCATTCACCCCTCCACTTT,CASSSQTGRHSPLHF
TRBV18,-,TRBJ1-1,-,TGTGCCAGCTCACTCTCCAGGGGTGGAAAGGTAGCTTTCTTT,CASSLSRGGKVAFF
TRBV7-9,TRBD1,TRBJ2-3,once,TGTGCCAGCAGCCAAGGGACAGGGGTCGGCTCAGATACGCAGTATTTT,CASSQGTGVGSDTQYF
TRBV7-9,-,TRBJ1-1,once,TGTGCCAGCAGTTTCGAGGGGAACACTGAAGCTTTCTTT,CASSFEGNTEAFF
TRBV5-1,TRBD1,TRBJ2-7,-,TGCGCCAGCAGCGTAGGACCCGGGACAGGGGGCTCCTACGAGCAGTACTTC,CASSVGPGTGGSYEQYF
TRBV2,TRBD2,TRBJ2-1,-,TGTGCCAGCAAAGAGACTAGCGGGGTCCAGAATGAGCAGTTCTTC,CASKETSGVQNEQFF